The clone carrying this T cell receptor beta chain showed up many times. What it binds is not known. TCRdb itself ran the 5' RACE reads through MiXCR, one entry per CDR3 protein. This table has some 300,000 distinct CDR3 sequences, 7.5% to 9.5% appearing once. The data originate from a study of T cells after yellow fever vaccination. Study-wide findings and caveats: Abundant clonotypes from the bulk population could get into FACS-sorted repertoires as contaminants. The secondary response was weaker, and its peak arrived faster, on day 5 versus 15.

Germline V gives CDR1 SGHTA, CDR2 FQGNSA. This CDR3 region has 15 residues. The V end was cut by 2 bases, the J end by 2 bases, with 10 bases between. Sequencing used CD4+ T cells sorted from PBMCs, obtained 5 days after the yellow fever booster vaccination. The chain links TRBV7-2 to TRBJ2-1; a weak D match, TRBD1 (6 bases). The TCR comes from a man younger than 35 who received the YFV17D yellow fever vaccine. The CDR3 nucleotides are TGTGCCAGCAGCTTAATCAGGGGCCCCTACAATGAGCAGTTCTTC. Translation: CASSLIRGPYNEQFF.